The 6 T cell receptor beta chains in this list originate from one sample, sequenced in a study of T cell changes during pregnancy in multiple sclerosis. Assay: immunoSEQ multiplex PCR; the TCRdb copy retains only in-frame clones and omits some. The table records tens of thousands of clones, about 93% of them present only once. Sequenced here: CD4+ T cells from peripheral blood mononuclear cells, sampled in the third trimester of pregnancy. The source is a female donor with multiple sclerosis, enrolled in a pregnancy study.

The chain recombines TRBV4-3 with TRBJ2-7; 10 bases are shared with TRBD2. V was pared by 1 base and J by 4 bases, with 1 base of the junction left unmatched. CDR3 length: 14 amino acids. CDR1 is LGHNA, CDR2 YSLEER, per germline. Here the CDR3 reads CASSQVLAGYEQYF. The CDR3, as DNA: TGCGCCAGCAGCCAAGTACTAGCGGGGTACGAGCAGTACTTC.

V usage is TRBV9 and J usage is TRBJ1-3; a weak D match, TRBD1 (6 bases). This CDR3 has 15 residues. The germline V gene encodes CDR1 SGDLS and CDR2 YYNGEE. Between the trimmed V and J ends, which lost 2 bases and 4 bases, there was a span of 13 bases. This CDR3 is CASSVGGAAGNTIYF. The CDR3 DNA is TGTGCCAGCAGCGTGGGGGGGGCAGCCGGAAACACCATATATTTT. Using reference TRBV9 and TRBJ1-3 for the parts outside the CDR3, the full variable domain is DSGVTQTPKHLITATGQRVTLRCSPRSGDLSVYWYQQSLDQGLQFLIQYYNGEERAKGNILERFSAQQFPDLHSELNLSSLELGDSALYFCASSVGGAAGNTIYFGEGSWLTVV.

The rearrangement uses TRBV7-3 and TRBJ2-2, with D unresolved. The CDR3 length is 14 residues. Germline lookup yields CDR1 SGHTA and CDR2 FQGTGA. V gave up 3 bases and J gave up 2 bases, with 7 bases separating them. Here the CDR3 reads CASSFLLNTGELFF. The CDR3 DNA is TGTGCCAGCAGCTTTTTACTAAACACCGGGGAGCTGTTTTTT.

The V call is TRBV5-1, the J call TRBJ2-2; D gene unclear. The CDR3 spans 15 residues. The V and J ends lost 6 bases and 1 base respectively, with 13 bases between them. Germline V gene sequence: CDR1 SGHRS, CDR2 YFSETQ. CDR3: CASTGVAMNTGELFF. The CDR3 region has the DNA TGCGCCAGCACCGGAGTGGCGATGAACACCGGGGAGCTGTTTTTT.

The chain carries TRBV29-1 and TRBJ1-6; TRBD1 matches 8 bases. V trimming: 4 bases; J trimming: 9 bases; junction bases outside the gene matches: 5. Germline loops: CDR1 SQVTM, CDR2 ANQGSEA. The CDR3 covers 13 residues. CDR3 protein: CSVADGQGSPLHF. For the CDR3, the DNA is TGCAGCGTTGCGGACGGACAGGGTTCACCCCTCCACTTT. The entire variable domain, with the rest obtained from reference TRBV29-1 and TRBJ1-6, is as follows: SAVISQKPSRDICQRGTSLTIQCQVDSQVTMMFWYRQQPGQSLTLIATANQGSEATYESGFVIDKFPISRPNLTFSTLTVSNMSPEDSSIYLCSVADGQGSPLHFGNGTRLTVT.

The chain joins TRBV18 to TRBJ2-4, with D possibly being TRBD1 (6 bases). V was trimmed by 6 bases and J by 0 bases, leaving 12 bases between them. The CDR3 extends over 15 amino acids. Germline CDR1 and CDR2: KGHSH and LQKENI. The CDR3 DNA is TGTGCCAGCTCCTTTACAGGGCTAGCCAAAAACATTCAGTACTTC. It codes for CASSFTGLAKNIQYF.